This TCR beta chain was obtained from a study of blood T cell repertoires in COVID-19. Study members were between about 18 and 89 years old and lived in 24 US regions. Categorization into cohorts depended on clinical history that participants reported. V shed 2 bases and J 5 bases; nucleotides not matched to a gene: 5. Germline V gene lookup returns CDR1 SNHLY and CDR2 FYNNEI. The CDR3 length is 15 residues. Using immunoSEQ multiplex PCR, the repertoire was profiled, and TCRdb retains in-frame clones only, with some absent. The data hold about 180,000 clones, with about 82% observed a single time. This chain joins TRBV2 and TRBJ1-2, with 10 bases lining up with TRBD1. Material: PBMCs or T cells enriched from blood (not recorded which). This receptor was obtained from a woman aged 25 to 39 who had recovered from COVID-19. The CDR3, as DNA: TGTGCCAGCAGTGAAACGGGACAGGGGTTATATGGCTACACCTTC. Encoded protein: CASSETGQGLYGYTF.